This TCR beta chain was recorded in a study of cytomegalovirus exposure and HLA in healthy donors. Findings and caveats of the study: TCR beta V segments were, for the most part, productive about 87% or about 30% of the time in an earlier analysis. TCR beta chains numbering 164 were designated cytomegalovirus-associated. Analysis performed later found roughly 17,000 TCR beta sequences associated with HLA alleles at 0.05 false discovery rate.

A multiplex PCR was run with 60 Vbeta primers and 13 Jbeta primers. Sequencing used immunoSEQ multiplex PCR; TCRdb keeps in-frame clones, though not all of them. This table lists 200,000 to 250,000 clones. Regarding this clone: Antigen unknown.

These donors, healthy bone marrow donors, were studied. V lost 2 bases, J lost 2 bases, and 2 bases stayed unmatched. The germline CDR1 and CDR2 sequences are MGHDK and SYGVNS. This CDR3 has 14 amino acids. The chain carries TRBV25-1 and TRBJ1-1; 7 bases map to TRBD1. This sequence was found in a woman between 25 and 40 years old in good health and CMV-seropositive. The sequencing input was PBMCs. DNA of the CDR3: TGTGCCAGCAGTGAAGGGGACAGAAACACTGAAGCTTTCTTT. It codes for CASSEGDRNTEAFF.